Listed here are 9 T cell receptor beta chains from one sample, sequenced in a study of CXCR3-negative and CXCR3-positive naive CD8 T cells. The TRB libraries of cDNA were built by UMI-labeled 5' RACE. TCRdb re-called the 5' RACE reads and gives one entry per CDR3 protein, without DNA. This sample lists 70,000 to 95,000 distinct CDR3 sequences; its ten largest clones have around 1.8%. Sequencing used naive CXCR3- CD8+ T cells from blood. The subset was: CD45RO-CCR7+CD27+CD95- naive CD8+ T cells lacking CXCR3 (TNR3-). These receptors originate from a human donor in good health. Some clones in this sample may be carry-over from other donors' samples.

V usage is TRBV3-1 and J usage is TRBJ2-3; the TCRdb D gene call, TRBD1, has no DNA to confirm it. The CDR3 extends over 16 amino acids. Germline values: CDR1 LGHDT, CDR2 YNNKEL (reference sequence). CDR3: CASSQRWGHGGDTQYF.

The chain recombines TRBV12-3 or TRBV12-4 with TRBJ2-7. The CDR3 runs to 11 residues. The CDR3 sequence: CASSHGYEQYF.

This sequence joins TRBV7-9 and TRBJ1-1; as DNA is missing, the TRBD1 call by TCRdb cannot be tested. The CDR3 is 15 residues long. CDR1 is SEHNR and CDR2 is FQNEAQ in the germline V gene (reference sequence). CDR3 sequence reads: CASSFPEGGYTEAFF.

This chain's CDR3 is CSGRVAYGYTF. The chain couples TRBV29-1 to TRBJ1-2. The CDR3 loop spans 11 amino acids. In germline, CDR1 is SQVTM, CDR2 ANQGSEA.

V is TRBV20-1 and J is TRBJ1-4; the TRBD1 assignment by TCRdb is unverifiable without DNA. Germline CDR1 and CDR2: DFQATT and SNEGSKA (reference sequence). The CDR3 runs 17 residues. The CDR3: CSARGHSGAPEGEKLFF.

The chain has TRBV6-1 and TRBJ2-1. The CDR3 covers 12 residues. Germline values: CDR1 MNHNS, CDR2 SASEGT. CDR3 protein: CASSDGRLEQFF.

Here the CDR3 reads CASSFRSGMDTGELFF. This chain connects TRBV28 to TRBJ2-2; checking the TCRdb D call of TRBD2 is not possible without DNA. Germline V CDR1 and CDR2: MDHEN, SYDVKM. The CDR3 contains 16 residues. The full variable domain, in which reference TRBV28 and TRBJ2-2 provide the parts outside the CDR3, is DVKVTQSSRYLVKRTGEKVFLECVQDMDHENMFWYRQDPGLGLRLIYFSYDVKMKEKGDIPEGYSVSREKKERFSLILESASTNQTSMYLCASSFRSGMDTGELFFGEGSRLTVL.

The chain employs TRBV2 and TRBJ2-3; TCRdb names TRBD1, which stays unverified in the absence of DNA. From germline, CDR1 is SNHLY and CDR2 FYNNEI. The CDR3 totals 12 residues. The CDR3 sequence: CASSAHTDTQYF. Using reference TRBV2 and TRBJ2-3 for the parts outside the CDR3, the full variable domain is EPEVTQTPSHQVTQMGQEVILRCVPISNHLYFYWYRQILGQKVEFLVSFYNNEISEKSEIFDDQFSVERPDGSNFTLKIRSTKLEDSAMYFCASSAHTDTQYFGPGTRLTVL.

The chain links TRBV6-5 to TRBJ1-1; with no DNA, the TCRdb D assignment of TRBD1 cannot be verified. In germline, CDR1 is MNHEY, CDR2 SVGAGI. This CDR3 has 17 amino acids. The CDR3 here is CASSFKGQGEVNTEAFF.